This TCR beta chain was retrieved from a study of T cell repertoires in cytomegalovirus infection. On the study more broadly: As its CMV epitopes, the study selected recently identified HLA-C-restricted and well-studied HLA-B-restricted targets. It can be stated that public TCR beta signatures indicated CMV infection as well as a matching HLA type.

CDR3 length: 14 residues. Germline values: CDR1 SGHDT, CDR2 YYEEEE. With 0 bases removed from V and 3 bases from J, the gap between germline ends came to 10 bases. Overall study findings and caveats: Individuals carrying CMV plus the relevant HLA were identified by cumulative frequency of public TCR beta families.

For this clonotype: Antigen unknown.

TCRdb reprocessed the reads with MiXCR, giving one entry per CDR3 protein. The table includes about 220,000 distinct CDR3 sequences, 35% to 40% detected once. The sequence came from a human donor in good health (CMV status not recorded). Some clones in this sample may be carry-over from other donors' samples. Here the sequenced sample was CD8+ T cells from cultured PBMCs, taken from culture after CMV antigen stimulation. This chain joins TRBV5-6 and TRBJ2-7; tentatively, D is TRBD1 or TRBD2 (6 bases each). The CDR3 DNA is TGTGCCAGCAGCTTGGGGGGGGCGGGCTACGAGCAGTACTTC. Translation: CASSLGGAGYEQYF.